This TCR beta chain was sequenced during a study of technical replicates of blood from several donors. Clones were sequenced by immunoSEQ multiplex PCR, and TCRdb holds only the in-frame ones, with some missing. The repertoire has roughly 93,000 clones, 95% of them found once; the top ten carry more than 0.2%. V was pared by 1 base and J by 1 base, with 10 bases of the junction left unmatched. Germline lookup yields CDR1 SGHRS and CDR2 YFSETQ. The CDR3 is 18 residues long. The material sequenced was T cells isolated from PBMCs. This chain joins TRBV5-1 and TRBJ2-3; 9 bases line up with TRBD2. The clonotype comes from a human donor in good health. In DNA form, the CDR3 reads TGCGCCAGCAGCTTGCAACGTGGCGGGGGGGTGGGCACAGATACGCAGTATTTT. Its translation is CASSLQRGGGVGTDTQYF.